Listed here are 11 T cell receptor beta chains from one sample, sequenced in a study of T cell responses to AZD1222 COVID-19 vaccine. TCRdb keeps only in-frame clones here, not all; method: immunoSEQ multiplex PCR. The table shows around 100,000 clones, with roughly 80% occurring only once. Sequences were derived from peripheral blood, sampled on day 0 of AZD1222 vaccination. These receptor sequences come from an adult in good health.

Remarks on this clone: Compared with germline, one end of the junction differs, possibly owing to a read error. The rearrangement links TRBV28 to TRBJ1-4, with D maybe TRBD1 (6 bases). Germline V lookup: CDR1 MDHEN, CDR2 SYDVKM. The CDR3 consists of 16 residues. The CDR3 protein is CAGSGSQGATNEKLFF. DNA for the CDR3: TGTGCCGGCAGTGGTTCACAGGGAGCAACTAATGAAAAACTGTTTTTT.

This clone was picked up a small number of times. The chain employs TRBV19 and TRBJ2-2; 7 bases are shared with TRBD1. After removal of 4 bases from V and 5 bases from J, the junction contained 4 bases not matched to a gene. Looked up from germline, CDR1 is LNHDA and CDR2 is SQIVND (reference sequence). CDR3 length: 14 amino acids. The CDR3 DNA follows: TGTGCCAGTAGTAGACAGGGCGGGACCGGGGAGCTGTTTTTT. Translated, it gives CASSRQGGTGELFF.

The chain couples TRBV10-3 to TRBJ1-1; D may be TRBD1 (6 bases). The germline V and J ends were trimmed by 6 bases and 11 bases, with 16 bases remaining between them. Germline V lookup: CDR1 ENHRY, CDR2 SYGVKD. The CDR3 extends over 12 amino acids. The DNA for the CDR3 is TGTGCCATCAGACCCCCAGGGGAGACGGCTTTCTTT. It is translated as CAIRPPGETAFF.

This chain uses TRBV27 with TRBJ2-6; 10 bases agree with TRBD1. The J segment lost 2 bases and the V segment lost 6 bases, leaving 13 bases of the junction unmatched. The germline V gene has CDR1 MNHEY and CDR2 SMNVEV (reference sequence). The CDR3 is 19 amino acids. The DNA of the CDR3 is TGTGCCAGCAGCAGAACCCCAACCGGGACAGGGGCTGGGGCCAACGTCCTGACTTTC. Amino acid sequence: CASSRTPTGTGAGANVLTF.

The chain couples TRBV7-2 to TRBJ2-3; possible D gene TRBD1, 5 bases. This CDR3 has 15 residues. V lost 5 bases, J lost 2 bases, and 14 bases lay in between. Germline values: CDR1 SGHTA, CDR2 FQGNSA. CDR3 loop: CASSPTGPFTDTQYF. The CDR3 bases are TGTGCCAGCAGCCCAACAGGACCATTCACAGATACGCAGTATTTT.

The gene calls are TRBV6-5 and TRBJ1-1; 8 bases are a match to TRBD1. This CDR3 is 15 amino acids long. Germline V gives CDR1 MNHEY, CDR2 SVGAGI. With V trimmed by 6 bases and J by 6 bases, 12 bases remained unmatched. CDR3 in amino acids: CASSATRGRVSEAFF. The DNA of the CDR3 is TGTGCCAGCAGCGCTACCAGGGGGCGAGTCTCTGAAGCTTTCTTT.

The chain employs TRBV3-1 (or the pseudogene TRBV3-2) and TRBJ1-2, with D maybe TRBD1 (5 bases). Trimming pared 3 bases from V and 2 bases from J, leaving 10 bases between. The germline V gene has CDR1 LGHDT and CDR2 YNNKEL (reference sequence). The CDR3 has 14 amino acids. The CDR3 DNA reads as TGTGCCAGCAGCCAGCAGGGAGTAAACTATGGCTACACCTTC. It specifies CASSQQGVNYGYTF.

This chain connects TRBV6-5 to TRBJ1-5, with TRBD1 identical over 12 bases. Looked up from germline, CDR1 is MNHEY and CDR2 is SVGAGI. The V and J ends lost 4 bases and 6 bases, in that order; junction bases with no gene match: 7. CDR3 length equals 16 residues. CDR3 coding DNA: TGTGCCAGCAGTTCGGGGACAGGGGGCTGGAGTCAGCCCCAGCATTTT. Protein product: CASSSGTGGWSQPQHF.

The V gene is TRBV14, the J gene TRBJ1-6; no clear D gene. Trimming took off 1 base at V and 10 bases at J, with 11 bases between the two ends. The CDR3 runs 14 residues. Germline V gene data show CDR1 as SGHDN and CDR2 as FVKESK. The CDR3, as DNA: TGTGCCAGCAGCCAAGCGGGGATCCGCTCACCCCTCCACTTT. Translating it yields CASSQAGIRSPLHF.

The J gene is TRBJ2-3, the V gene TRBV28; 12 bases map to TRBD2. The J segment lost 3 bases and the V segment lost 2 bases, leaving 6 bases of the junction unmatched. This CDR3 region has 17 residues. Per germline, CDR1 MDHEN and CDR2 SYDVKM. The CDR3 DNA is TGTGCCAGCAGTTTAGTAACTAGCGGGGGGCCAACAGATACGCAGTATTTT. As protein: CASSLVTSGGPTDTQYF.

V and J are TRBV27 and TRBJ2-7; weak D call: TRBD1 (6 bases). Trimming took 10 bases from V and 0 from J, leaving 22 bases between them. Germline CDR1 MNHEY, CDR2 SMNVEV (reference sequence). The CDR3 length is 16 residues. The CDR3 loop reads CATSDGGGWGSYEQYF. CDR3 in DNA: TGTGCCACCTCTGATGGGGGCGGCTGGGGCTCCTACGAGCAGTACTTC.